This T cell receptor beta chain was recovered during a study of blood T cells in healthy people across ages. The study's findings and limits: Per million T cells, TCR beta diversity dropped about linearly as age rose.

To note about this clonotype: What it recognizes is unknown.

The second PCR ran roughly 6 to 11 cycles with a sample-barcoded 5' primer and J-beta primers. TCRdb processed the 5' RACE reads anew with MiXCR; each CDR3 protein has one entry. The profile covers approximately 900,000 distinct CDR3 sequences, with under 35% appearing a single time and 9.5% to 13% taken by the ten largest. This CDR3 has 12 residues. Germline V gives CDR1 MDHEN, CDR2 SYDVKM. V was trimmed by 10 bases and J by 5 bases, leaving 14 bases between them. The same specimen was also included in a second study, on T cells of mothers and their children.

The genes are TRBV28 and TRBJ1-2; D is possibly TRBD1 (5 bases). Sequencing used blood. This TCR was sampled from a woman between 35 and 50 years old in good health. CDR3 bases: TGTGCCATTACCGGGACCGATTATGGCTACACCTTC. Its translation: CAITGTDYGYTF.